Included here is one T cell receptor beta chain sequence, with context. This receptor's antigen is unknown. The sample holds no much larger clone one base away, and base qualities are not on file. The sample originates from a study of blood T cell repertoires in COVID-19 (dated by TCRdb to the early 2020s). As for the study more broadly: Samples from collaborators originated in the United States, Italy and Spain and spanned both the acute and convalescent phases of COVID-19. A de-identified subject ID, COVID-19 status, age in years and sex were almost always included in the sample metadata. A freely available public database, intended as a resource for researchers studying the immune response to SARS-CoV-2, is where the repertoires were released. The dataset comprised deeply sampled blood TCRbeta repertoires from subjects exposed to, actively infected with, or recovered from COVID-19. The samples were drawn from the first 160 participants of the ongoing ImmuneRACE study and from roughly 1,300 subjects provided by 6 global collaborators. Where available, HLA class I and class II types were obtained from metadata supplied by the sample provider rather than from assay-based typing. The prospective study material was composed of cDNA or gDNA derived from T cells, B-cell-depleted T cells, or PBMCs. Findings and caveats that apply to the study as a whole: The amount of clinical and demographic metadata varied by source and participant and was provided uncurated.

The immunoSEQ Assay, a bias-controlled multiplex PCR, was used to amplify TCRbeta CDR3 regions from genomic DNA. Per the original workflow: The number of nucleated cells in each sample was estimated from the amplification of reference gene primers within the assay. To quantify the absolute abundance of each unique TCRbeta CDR3 rearrangement, sequence reads were collapsed and filtered. For each sample, productive Simpson clonality was calculated as the square root of Simpson's diversity index across productive rearrangements. The clones in this table, taken by TCRdb from immuneACCESS, are in-frame only. Not every clone is retained; where verified, under half of the shortfall comes from an unresolved V gene, and the cause of the rest is unknown. V and J calls and clone size are those listed in that table; D and trimming were worked out from the DNA. The sample table lists approximately 60,000 clones, around 80% of them with a count of one. The ten largest clones capture roughly a fifth of the sample.

Collaborating institutions collected whole blood in K2EDTA tubes following their own protocols. For TCRbeta analysis, collaborators shipped samples in one of three forms: frozen whole blood, isolated PBMCs, or DNA extracted from either of those sample types. The CDR3, cysteine through phenylalanine, is 13 amino acids long. Left in the record is the CDR3 DNA by itself, 39 bases read in frame from the first base. Cut back by 2 bases and 6 bases, the V and J ends lie 11 bases apart. The germline V gene provides CDR1 SGHDN and CDR2 FVKESK. The receptor's source is a woman in her sixties or seventies with acute or convalescent COVID-19. The specimen sequenced was peripheral blood. The chain links TRBV14 with TRBJ2-7; the D segment cannot be called with confidence. The DNA sequence follows: TGTGCCAGCAGCCAATGTCGGTTGTGCGAGCAGTACTTC. Its protein is CASSQCRLCEQYF.